The 28 T cell receptor beta chains in this list originate from one sample, sequenced in a study of T cells in Graves' hyperthyroidism and ophthalmopathy. Authors of the study amplified TCR beta CDR3 regions from RNA transcripts. In the first-round RT-PCR of the TCR CDR3, the HTBI primer set was used. TCRdb ran MiXCR on the multiplex PCR reads and lists one entry per CDR3 protein. The sample lists under 250,000 distinct CDR3 sequences, about 25% occurring once. What was sequenced was blood. All receptors come from a woman aged 40 to 50 with Graves' ophthalmopathy.

There are many counts of this clonotype. This chain links TRBV6-5 with TRBJ2-7; D is uncertain. Between the trimmed V and J ends, which lost 4 bases and 4 bases, there was a span of 20 bases. The CDR3 sequence is 16 residues long. CDR1 is MNHEY and CDR2 is SVGAGI in the germline V gene. CDR3 coding DNA: TGTGCCAGCAGTTCAAAGCAAGACCGCTTGTCTTACGAGCAGTACTTC. Its protein is CASSSKQDRLSYEQYF.

This clonotype was picked up many times. This chain connects TRBV6-1 to TRBJ1-2, with TRBD1 matching 7 bases. The CDR3 covers 16 residues. The V segment lost 2 bases and the J segment 7 bases; nucleotides outside the gene matches: 13. Germline V gene data show CDR1 as MNHNS and CDR2 as SASEGT. The CDR3 region has the DNA TGTGCCAGCAGTGAATTTGGACAGGCGGGCTCCTTTGGCTACACCTTC. Its protein product is CASSEFGQAGSFGYTF.

This clonotype has a count of ten or more. This chain links TRBV10-3 with TRBJ1-1, with D hard to call. Trimming took 2 bases from V and 0 from J, leaving 16 bases between them. The germline CDR1 and CDR2 sequences are ENHRY and SYGVKD. The CDR3 extends over 17 amino acids. This chain's CDR3 is CAISEGRNKPVNTEAFF. In DNA, the CDR3 is TGTGCCATCAGTGAGGGGAGGAACAAGCCCGTGAACACTGAAGCTTTCTTT.

This clonotype was counted at least ten times. V is TRBV4-1 and J is TRBJ1-2; perhaps TRBD1 as D (6 bases). V lost 3 bases and J lost 4, with 12 bases in between. CDR3 size: 14 residues. CDR1 is MGHRA, CDR2 YSYEKL, per germline. The CDR3 coding sequence is TGCGCCAGCAGCCATCCGGGGGCGGGCTATGGCTACACCTTC. This codes for CASSHPGAGYGYTF.

This clonotype turned up a few times. The rearrangement joins TRBV6-1 to TRBJ1-2; D gene uncertain. The CDR3 contains 14 residues. The V end was cut by 1 base, the J end by 1 base, with 7 bases between. Germline CDR1 reads MNHNS; CDR2 reads SASEGT. The DNA for the CDR3 is TGTGCCAGCAGTGAAGACCAGAGTAACTATGGCTACACCTTC. Amino acid sequence: CASSEDQSNYGYTF.

V usage is TRBV6-5 and J usage is TRBJ2-7, with D possibly being TRBD2 (5 bases). The V end lost 4 bases, the J end lost 4 bases, and 14 bases lay between the germline ends. This CDR3 comprises 14 residues. Germline V gene sequence: CDR1 MNHEY, CDR2 SVGAGI. CDR3 sequence (DNA): TGTGCCAGCAGTTCCCCCACGGGAAAGTACGAGCAGTACTTC. This codes for CASSSPTGKYEQYF.

This clonotype was seen ten or more times. This chain uses TRBV28 with TRBJ2-5; D remains unclear. V was trimmed by 5 bases and J by 3 bases, leaving 16 bases between them. This CDR3 is 15 amino acids long. The germline V gene encodes CDR1 MDHEN and CDR2 SYDVKM. DNA for the CDR3: TGTGCCAGCAGTCCCGCCGGTCGGATTGAAGAGACCCAGTACTTC. It encodes CASSPAGRIEETQYF.

This clonotype appeared many times. The V and J genes are TRBV20-1 and TRBJ2-4, with 11 bases identical to TRBD2. CDR1 is DFQATT and CDR2 is SNEGSKA in the germline V gene (reference sequence). J lost 0 bases, V lost 0 bases, and 13 bases had no gene match. The CDR3 length is 20 residues. The CDR3 nucleotides are TGCAGTGCTAGAGATCCCCTAGCGGGAGGTCCCTACAAAGCCAAAAACATTCAGTACTTC. Amino acid sequence: CSARDPLAGGPYKAKNIQYF.

This clonotype was found many times. The chain joins TRBV27 to TRBJ2-2; the match to TRBD2 covers 13 bases. Germline V lookup: CDR1 MNHEY, CDR2 SMNVEV (reference sequence). V gave up 4 bases and J gave up 6 bases; unmatched junction bases: 5. CDR3 length: 16 residues. This CDR3 reads CASSSPTSGRAGELFF. CDR3 in DNA: TGTGCCAGCAGTTCGCCAACTAGCGGGAGGGCCGGGGAGCTGTTTTTT.

This clonotype has ten or more counts. The chain joins TRBV29-1 to TRBJ1-2; 8 bases agree with TRBD1. The CDR3 length is 15 residues. V lost 4 bases, J lost 3 bases, and 10 bases stayed unmatched. Germline V gene data show CDR1 as SQVTM and CDR2 as ANQGSEA. CDR3 protein: CSVVTGVGSDYGYTF. The CDR3 bases are TGCAGCGTTGTGACAGGGGTGGGTTCTGACTATGGCTACACCTTC.

Ten or more counts support this clonotype. The genes are TRBV5-5 and TRBJ2-2; TRBD2 is a possible D gene (5 bases). The CDR3 runs to 14 residues. V shed 0 bases and J shed 4 bases, with 7 bases lying between them. The germline gives CDR1 SGHKS, CDR2 YYEKEE (reference sequence). The CDR3 reads CASSLGGITGELFF. In nucleotides, the CDR3 is TGTGCCAGCAGCTTGGGAGGGATCACCGGGGAGCTGTTTTTT.

This clonotype occurred many times. The chain has TRBV12-3 or TRBV12-4 and TRBJ2-3; no definite D call. CDR3 length: 15 residues. The V gene lost 3 bases and the J gene lost 0 bases, with 10 bases spanning the gap. The CDR3 DNA reads TGTGCCAGCAGTTTGTGGCAGGTCAGCACAGATACGCAGTATTTT. Translation gives CASSLWQVSTDTQYF.

This clonotype has at least ten counts. The gene calls are TRBV7-8 and TRBJ2-3; perhaps TRBD2 as D (6 bases). The germline CDR1 and CDR2 sequences are SGHVS and FQNEAQ. The CDR3 contains 11 residues. V was clipped by 8 bases and J by 5 bases, with 8 bases between them. The CDR3 is CASSGEDTQYF. In nucleotides, the CDR3 is TGTGCCAGCTCGGGAGAAGATACGCAGTATTTT. The variable domain in full, completed from reference TRBV7-8 and TRBJ2-3, reads GAGVSQSPRYKVAKRGQDVALRCDPISGHVSLFWYQQALGQGPEFLTYFQNEAQLDKSGLPSDRFFAERPEGSVSTLKIQRTQQEDSAVYLCASSGEDTQYFGPGTRLTVL.

This clonotype came up many times. The V gene is TRBV27, the J gene TRBJ2-5, with D uncertain. The germline CDR1 and CDR2 sequences are MNHEY and SMNVEV (reference sequence). The V end was cut by 1 base, the J end by 1 base, with 4 bases between. This CDR3 has 13 amino acids. CDR3 region: CASSLYTQETQYF. As DNA, the CDR3 is TGTGCCAGCAGTTTATACACCCAAGAGACCCAGTACTTC.

This clonotype was observed many times. The chain has TRBV11-1 and TRBJ2-3, with 8 nucleotides matching TRBD2. Germline V gene data show CDR1 as SGHAT and CDR2 as FQDESV (reference sequence). The CDR3 has 18 amino acids. V lost 4 bases and J lost 3; bases outside the gene matches: 15. This CDR3 reads CASSWTSPGLVVTDTQYF. CDR3 DNA sequence: TGTGCCAGCAGCTGGACTAGCCCGGGACTAGTGGTGACAGATACGCAGTATTTT.

This clonotype was observed at least ten times. This chain uses TRBV28 with TRBJ2-7, with D possibly being TRBD1 or TRBD2 (5 bases each). This CDR3 comprises 13 residues. With 6 bases removed from V and 2 bases from J, the gap between germline ends came to 11 bases. The germline gives CDR1 MDHEN, CDR2 SYDVKM. CDR3 protein: CASSVGAPYEQYF. In DNA form, the CDR3 reads TGTGCCAGCAGCGTCGGGGCTCCCTACGAGCAGTACTTC.

This clonotype has at least ten counts. The chain links TRBV12-3 or TRBV12-4 to TRBJ1-5; D gene uncertain. Trimming cost V 6 bases and J 1 base, with 10 bases left between them. This CDR3 has 14 amino acids. In DNA form, the CDR3 reads TGTGCCAGCAGGCCGGGAGACAGCAATCAGCCCCAGCATTTT. It specifies CASRPGDSNQPQHF.

The chain recombines TRBV29-1 with TRBJ2-7, with D perhaps TRBD2 (6 bases). CDR3 length equals 12 residues. Per the germline V gene, CDR1 is SQVTM and CDR2 is ANQGSEA. Trimming cost V 6 bases and J 4 bases, with 13 bases left between them. Written as DNA, the CDR3 is TGCAGCGTGGAGGGCGGGCAGTACGAGCAGTACTTC. Translation gives CSVEGGQYEQYF.

This clonotype was counted ten times or more. The chain has TRBV6-5 and TRBJ2-2, with 7 bases aligning to TRBD1. The CDR3 has 15 residues. The trim removed 11 bases at V and 7 bases at J, leaving 16 bases unmatched. Per germline, CDR1 MNHEY and CDR2 SVGAGI. The CDR3 DNA reads as TGTGCCCCCAACCGGGGTAGGGGGCGAGGCGGGGAGCTGTTTTTT. Amino acid sequence: CAPNRGRGRGGELFF.

A note on this clonotype: The junction differs from germline at one of its ends, possibly a read error. The rearrangement uses TRBV6-1 and TRBJ1-1, with D hard to call. The length of the CDR3 is 13 residues. Germline lookup yields CDR1 MNHNS and CDR2 SASEGT. In DNA, the CDR3 is TGTGCCAGCAGACTGCAACGAGACACTGAAGCTTACTTT. This codes for CASRLQRDTEAYF.

This clonotype has a count of ten or more. The chain links TRBV2 to TRBJ2-7; 10 nucleotides match TRBD1. Looked up from germline, CDR1 is SNHLY and CDR2 is FYNNEI. There are 14 residues in the CDR3. Trimming at V came to 7 bases and at J to 2 bases, leaving 5 bases not matched to a gene. CDR3 in amino acids: CASITGTGAYEQYF. The CDR3 region has the DNA TGTGCCAGCATTACCGGGACAGGGGCCTACGAGCAGTACTTC.

The rearrangement uses TRBV7-3 and TRBJ2-7; either TRBD1 or TRBD2 may fit D (5 bases each). Trimming pared 3 bases from V and 7 bases from J, leaving 13 bases between. The CDR3 covers 13 residues. Germline values: CDR1 SGHTA, CDR2 FQGTGA. CDR3 DNA sequence: TGTGCCAGCAGCTTGGGACCCGCCGGGGAGCAGTACTTC. Translated, it gives CASSLGPAGEQYF.

The sample holds many counts of this clonotype. The gene calls are TRBV28 and TRBJ2-7; D may correspond to TRBD1 or TRBD2 (5 bases each). Trimming stripped 4 bases from V and 0 bases from J, with 13 bases between. CDR3 length: 15 residues. Germline lookup yields CDR1 MDHEN and CDR2 SYDVKM. The chain's CDR3 is CASSYMRGTSYEQYF. In DNA form, the CDR3 reads TGTGCCAGCAGTTATATGCGAGGGACCTCCTACGAGCAGTACTTC.

This clonotype has a count of ten or more. The chain links TRBV6-5 to TRBJ2-5; D may be TRBD2 (6 bases). Germline-derived CDR1 and CDR2 are MNHEY and SVGAGI. The CDR3 contains 16 residues. V was pared by 6 bases and J by 5 bases, with 22 bases between. CDR3 in DNA: TGTGCCAGCAGCTATGGCCTGTCGCGGGGAGAGGAGACCCAGTACTTC. This encodes CASSYGLSRGEETQYF.

This clonotype has at least ten counts. This chain connects TRBV24-1 to TRBJ1-2; no firm D call. The CDR3 runs to 14 residues. Germline V gene sequence: CDR1 KGHDR, CDR2 SFDVKD. The V and J ends lost 3 bases and 7 bases respectively, with 14 bases between them. CDR3: CATSDETGISGYTF. The CDR3, as DNA: TGTGCCACCAGTGATGAGACCGGGATTTCTGGCTACACCTTC.

The rearrangement joins TRBV6-2 or TRBV6-3 to TRBJ1-2; D gene ambiguous. This CDR3 contains 16 residues. Per the germline V gene, CDR1 is MNHEY and CDR2 is SVGEGT. Trimming left V 4 bases short and J 0 bases short, with 15 bases between. The CDR3 bases are TGTGCCAGCAGTTCCATCCGAGAATTCGCTAACTATGGCTACACCTTC. Its translation is CASSSIREFANYGYTF.

This clonotype was counted many times. The chain couples TRBV29-1 to TRBJ1-1; 7 bases map to TRBD1. V trimming: 7 bases; J trimming: 7 bases; junction bases outside the gene matches: 12. There are 13 residues in the CDR3. Germline V gene lookup returns CDR1 SQVTM and CDR2 ANQGSEA. Here the CDR3 reads CSGAGGGGLEAFF. The CDR3 region has the DNA TGCAGCGGGGCTGGAGGGGGCGGGCTTGAAGCTTTCTTT.

There are many counts of this clonotype. The genes are TRBV5-1 and TRBJ1-1; D ambiguous. The CDR3 totals 14 residues. V lost 4 bases, J lost 4 bases, and 14 bases lay in between. Germline V lookup: CDR1 SGHRS, CDR2 YFSETQ. Here the CDR3 reads CASSLELSGTEAFF. The CDR3 DNA reads TGCGCCAGCAGCCTCGAGTTATCCGGCACTGAAGCTTTCTTT.